Presented here are 14 T cell receptor beta chains from one specimen sequenced in a study of Ad26.COV2.S vaccination and SARS-CoV-2 variants. This table comes from immunoSEQ multiplex PCR, and its TCRdb copy is limited to in-frame clones, with some not included. Here the sample spans approximately 140,000 clones, roughly 89% being singletons. The sequences come from peripheral blood, collected after recovery from COVID-19. These receptors were collected from a human donor who had recovered from COVID-19.

The V and J genes are TRBV4-3 and TRBJ1-6; D may be TRBD1 (5 bases). With 0 bases removed from V and 9 bases from J, the gap between germline ends came to 12 bases. From germline, CDR1 is LGHNA and CDR2 YSLEER. The CDR3 runs to 15 residues. CDR3 sequence (DNA): TGCGCCAGCAGCCAAGATAGGGGACTCTTTTCACCCCTCCACTTT. It translates to CASSQDRGLFSPLHF.

This chain joins TRBV6-5 and TRBJ1-1; tentative D call: TRBD1 (6 bases). Germline CDR1 and CDR2: MNHEY and SVGAGI. The CDR3 has 15 residues. With 6 bases removed from V and 5 bases from J, the gap between germline ends came to 19 bases. The CDR3 reads CASSSGGGGRTEAFF. The CDR3 region has the DNA TGTGCCAGCAGCTCCGGGGGAGGGGGGCGGACTGAAGCTTTCTTT.

The gene calls are TRBV7-8 and TRBJ2-7; 7 bases fit TRBD1. The CDR3 runs to 14 residues. The germline CDR1 and CDR2 sequences are SGHVS and FQNEAQ. The V gene end was trimmed by 5 bases and the J gene end by 6 bases; junction bases not matched to a gene: 10. CDR3 nucleotide sequence: TGTGCCAGCAGCCACGGGACAGTCGTATCCGAGCAGTACTTC. Translating gives CASSHGTVVSEQYF.

This rearrangement joins TRBV7-6 to TRBJ2-3; D unresolved. In germline, CDR1 is SGHVS, CDR2 FNYEAQ. The germline V and J ends were trimmed by 9 bases and 5 bases, with 15 bases remaining between them. CDR3 length equals 13 residues. The DNA for the CDR3 is TGTGCCAGTACCCTCCTCACTGGAGATACGCAGTATTTT. Encoded protein: CASTLLTGDTQYF. Full variable domain (outside the CDR3, taken from reference TRBV7-6 and TRBJ2-3): GAGVSQSPRYKVTKRGQDVALRCDPISGHVSLYWYRQALGQGPEFLTYFNYEAQQDKSGLPNDRFSAERPEGSISTLTIQRTEQRDSAMYRCASTLLTGDTQYFGPGTRLTVL.

CDR3 amino acids: CASSLNRELDSPLHF. The CDR3 DNA reads TGTGCCAGCAGCTTGAACAGGGAACTTGATTCACCCCTCCACTTT. V is TRBV5-4 and J is TRBJ1-6, with D perhaps matching TRBD1 (6 bases). The CDR3 runs 15 residues. Deletions cut 1 base from V and 8 bases from J, with 13 bases between. Per germline, CDR1 SGHNT and CDR2 YYREEE (reference sequence).

V and J are TRBV7-2 and TRBJ1-2; 8 bases map to TRBD1. CDR1 is SGHTA and CDR2 is FQGNSA in the germline V gene. The CDR3 totals 16 residues. The J segment lost 8 bases and the V segment lost 8 bases, leaving 19 bases of the junction unmatched. The CDR3 reads CASSGQGVLPRGGYTF. The CDR3 DNA sequence: TGTGCCAGCTCTGGACAGGGAGTCTTACCAAGGGGCGGCTACACCTTC.

The rearrangement uses TRBV12-3 or TRBV12-4 and TRBJ1-2; 8 bases agree with TRBD1. V was pared by 3 bases and J by 8 bases, with 5 bases of the junction left unmatched. CDR3 size: 13 residues. In DNA, the CDR3 is TGTGCCAGCAGTTTCCTGGACAGGGCCGGCTACACCTTC. This gives the protein CASSFLDRAGYTF.

The V call is TRBV11-3, the J call TRBJ1-1, with D tentatively TRBD1 (6 bases). The CDR3 covers 14 residues. CDR1 and CDR2 from the germline V gene are SGHNT and YENEEA. Between the trimmed V and J ends, which lost 1 base and 5 bases, there was a span of 11 bases. The chain's CDR3 is CASSLGRGNTEAFF. Here the CDR3 DNA reads TGTGCCAGCAGCTTAGGCAGGGGTAATACTGAAGCTTTCTTT.

This clone was picked up a small number of times. This rearrangement joins TRBV5-5 to TRBJ2-7; 7 bases are a match to TRBD1. The CDR3 is 13 residues long. With 4 bases clipped from V and 8 bases from J, the junction kept 9 bases outside the gene matches. CDR1 is SGHKS, CDR2 YYEKEE, per germline (reference sequence). The CDR3 spells CASSPMETGQQYF. The CDR3 nucleotides are TGTGCCAGCAGCCCGATGGAGACAGGGCAGCAGTACTTC.

The chain links TRBV2 to TRBJ2-5, with 10 bases aligning to TRBD2. This CDR3 contains 16 residues. The V segment lost 3 bases and the J segment 1 base; nucleotides outside the gene matches: 5. CDR1 and CDR2 from the germline V gene are SNHLY and FYNNEI. The CDR3 protein is CASSDIASGGQETQYF. The CDR3 nucleotides are TGTGCCAGCAGTGATATAGCTAGCGGGGGCCAAGAGACCCAGTACTTC. Full variable domain (remainder filled in from reference TRBV2 and TRBJ2-5): EPEVTQTPSHQVTQMGQEVILRCVPISNHLYFYWYRQILGQKVEFLVSFYNNEISEKSEIFDDQFSVERPDGSNFTLKIRSTKLEDSAMYFCASSDIASGGQETQYFGPGTRLLVL.

This chain connects TRBV14 to TRBJ1-1; D unresolved. Germline assignment: CDR1 SGHDN and CDR2 FVKESK. With 1 base removed from V and 10 bases from J, the gap between germline ends came to 7 bases. This CDR3 has 11 amino acids. Here the CDR3 DNA reads TGTGCCAGCAGCCAAGGGGTAGTAGCTTTCTTT. This codes for CASSQGVVAFF.

This chain links TRBV6-1 with TRBJ2-3; perhaps TRBD1 as D (6 bases). Germline CDR1 MNHNS, CDR2 SASEGT. The CDR3 runs 15 residues. Trimming removed 1 base at V and 4 bases at J, with 12 bases between. This chain's CDR3 is CASSEGYREADTQYF. The DNA for the CDR3 is TGTGCCAGCAGTGAAGGTTACAGGGAAGCAGATACGCAGTATTTT.

V usage is TRBV19 and J usage is TRBJ1-4; D call uncertain. Germline CDR1 LNHDA, CDR2 SQIVND (reference sequence). The CDR3 totals 14 residues. The V end lost 5 bases, the J end lost 0 bases, and 7 bases lay between the germline ends. The CDR3 here is CASSQSATNEKLFF. For the CDR3, the DNA is TGTGCCAGTAGTCAAAGTGCAACTAATGAAAAACTGTTTTTT.

This chain uses TRBV4-1 with TRBJ2-5; D might be TRBD2 (5 bases). CDR1 MGHRA and CDR2 YSYEKL come from the germline V gene. V lost 0 bases and J lost 6, with 17 bases in between. The CDR3 spans 16 residues. CDR3 sequence: CASSQEDRKGAQTQYF. CDR3 nucleotides: TGCGCCAGCAGCCAAGAAGATAGGAAGGGAGCCCAGACCCAGTACTTC.